The clone carrying this T cell receptor (beta chain) was counted a few times. The antigen is unknown. The data originate from a study of cytomegalovirus exposure and HLA in healthy donors. As for the study in general: HLA-typed donors were the source of approximately 86 million unique TCRs held in an early data release.

Germline loops: CDR1 SNHLY, CDR2 FYNNEI. V lost 1 base to trimming and J lost 3 bases, with 10 bases between them. This CDR3 has 15 amino acids. The PCR made use of 60 Vbeta and 13 Jbeta primers. Some clones are missing from TCRdb's copy, which holds only in-frame ones; the method was immunoSEQ multiplex PCR. The sample lists about 160,000 clones, about 76% occurring once. Study results and caveats: Researchers reported in a later analysis that a missense DCLRE1C variant was tied to TCR beta V- and J-gene trimming.

The chain employs TRBV2 and TRBJ1-5; D uncertain. What was sequenced was PBMCs. The clonotype originates from a female donor in good health and CMV-seronegative. The CDR3 loop reads CASSEERSPNQPQHF. Here the CDR3 DNA reads TGTGCCAGCAGTGAAGAAAGGAGCCCCAATCAGCCCCAGCATTTT.